The 14 T cell receptor beta chains presented below share a single source sample, sequenced in a study of identifying expanded T cells in peripheral blood. Data came from immunoSEQ multiplex PCR; TCRdb stores just in-frame clones and leaves some out. The sample has some 77,000 clones, 88% seen once; the top ten hold under 20%. The sequencing sample was made of blood. These receptors were collected from a person between 18 and 75 years old in good health.

The chain has TRBV7-6 and TRBJ2-5; unclear D gene. CDR1 and CDR2 (germline): SGHVS, FNYEAQ. Trimming removed 1 base at V and 5 bases at J, with 8 bases between. CDR3 length equals 13 residues. This CDR3 reads CASSLGGGETQYF. The DNA of the CDR3 is TGTGCCAGCAGCTTAGGGGGTGGGGAGACCCAGTACTTC.

The genes are TRBV10-3 and TRBJ2-2; the D gene could be TRBD1 or TRBD2 (5 bases each). Germline CDR1 ENHRY, CDR2 SYGVKD. The CDR3 sequence is 14 residues long. Trimming removed 4 bases at V and 4 bases at J, with 10 bases between. CDR3 in amino acids: CAISGDHRTGELFF. CDR3 nucleotide sequence: TGTGCCATCAGTGGGGACCACCGCACCGGGGAGCTGTTTTTT.

This chain uses TRBV7-9 with TRBJ2-5; D is possibly TRBD1 (5 bases). V lost 2 bases and J 4 bases, leaving 23 bases between the germline ends. Germline CDR1 is SEHNR and CDR2 is FQNEAQ (reference sequence). The CDR3 loop spans 18 amino acids. CDR3 DNA sequence: TGTGCCAGCAGCTTACTAAAACAGGTCTCAGGTTGGGGAGAGACCCAGTACTTC. Translating it yields CASSLLKQVSGWGETQYF.

The chain couples TRBV4-1 to TRBJ2-3; no clear D. This CDR3 is 11 amino acids long. Germline V gene data show CDR1 as MGHRA and CDR2 as YSYEKL. V was cut by 5 bases and J by 4 bases, with 4 bases left in between. CDR3 DNA: TGCGCCAGCAGCTTGGCAGATACGCAGTATTTT. Translated, it gives CASSLADTQYF.

CDR3 DNA: TGTGCCAGCAGCGCGAATCAGGGGGCCCCCTACAATGAGCAGTTCTTC. Translation gives CASSANQGAPYNEQFF. This rearrangement joins TRBV7-2 to TRBJ2-1, with TRBD1 matching over 8 bases. After removal of 5 bases from V and 2 bases from J, the junction contained 8 bases not matched to a gene. Per germline, CDR1 SGHTA and CDR2 FQGNSA. The CDR3 runs to 16 residues.

Only one count was recorded for this clone. Other DNA sequences in the same sample also yield this CDR3. The chain joins TRBV5-1 to TRBJ2-5, with TRBD2 matching 13 bases. CDR3 length: 16 residues. Unmatched junction bases numbered 2, after V lost 1 base and J lost 2 bases. Germline CDR1 SGHRS, CDR2 YFSETQ. CDR3 residues: CASSLSGLAGQETQYF. The DNA for the CDR3 is TGCGCCAGCAGCTTGTCGGGACTAGCGGGGCAAGAGACCCAGTACTTC.

This clone was seen a handful of times. The rearrangement uses TRBV14 and TRBJ2-1; 8 nucleotides align to TRBD1. This CDR3 has 16 amino acids. Germline trimming cut 3 bases from V and 10 bases from J; bases unmatched to any gene: 14. Germline V gene sequence: CDR1 SGHDN, CDR2 FVKESK. The CDR3 is CASSQRTGFSFSEQFF. CDR3 in DNA: TGTGCCAGCAGCCAGCGGACAGGGTTTTCTTTTAGCGAGCAGTTCTTC.

V and J are TRBV2 and TRBJ2-1; 8 nucleotides align to TRBD1. Trimming removed 4 bases from V and 8 bases from J; junction bases left unmatched: 4. CDR3 length equals 13 residues. In germline, CDR1 is SNHLY, CDR2 FYNNEI. The CDR3 nucleotides read TGTGCCAGCAGTGTTGACAGGGGTGATGAGCAGTTCTTC. This sequence encodes CASSVDRGDEQFF.

The chain recombines TRBV12-5 with TRBJ2-1; the match to TRBD1 covers 11 bases. This CDR3 contains 15 residues. V gave up 7 bases and J gave up 3 bases; unmatched junction bases: 5. The germline V gene has CDR1 LGHNT and CDR2 FRNRAP. The CDR3 coding sequence is TGTGCTAGTGTCGGGACAGGGGGAATCTACAATGAGCAGTTCTTC. The encoded protein is CASVGTGGIYNEQFF.

This chain uses TRBV10-3 with TRBJ1-6; 8 nucleotides match TRBD1. V shed 6 bases and J 7 bases; nucleotides not matched to a gene: 5. The CDR3 extends over 14 amino acids. Germline lookup yields CDR1 ENHRY and CDR2 SYGVKD. CDR3 nucleotide sequence: TGTGCCATCAGGGAGACAGGGGCCAATTCACCCCTCCACTTT. This encodes CAIRETGANSPLHF.

The table lists this clone with a count of one. The genes are TRBV5-5 and TRBJ1-2; D not certain. Germline V gives CDR1 SGHKS, CDR2 YYEKEE (reference sequence). Trimming pared 0 bases from V and 8 bases from J, leaving 14 bases between. CDR3 length equals 14 residues. The CDR3 nucleotides are TGTGCCAGCAGCTTGGAAACAGTTCAAGTAGGCTACACCTTC. Protein: CASSLETVQVGYTF.

The J gene is TRBJ1-4, the V gene TRBV5-1; no firm D call. V was cut by 0 bases and J by 0 bases, with 9 bases left in between. This CDR3 spans 16 amino acids. Germline loops: CDR1 SGHRS, CDR2 YFSETQ. The CDR3 protein is CASSLAGVATNEKLFF. The CDR3 DNA reads as TGCGCCAGCAGCTTGGCCGGGGTTGCAACTAATGAAAAACTGTTTTTT. Filled out from reference TRBV5-1 and TRBJ1-4, the complete variable domain reads KAGVTQTPRYLIKTRGQQVTLSCSPISGHRSVSWYQQTPGQGLQFLFEYFSETQRNKGNFPGRFSGRQFSNSRSEMNVSTLELGDSALYLCASSLAGVATNEKLFFGSGTQLSVL.

This chain connects TRBV18 to TRBJ2-2, with D possibly matching TRBD2 (5 bases). With 3 bases removed from V and 4 bases from J, the gap between germline ends came to 15 bases. The CDR3 consists of 16 residues. Germline V gene data show CDR1 as KGHSH and CDR2 as LQKENI. Here the CDR3 reads CASSPPVLRATGELFF. The DNA for the CDR3 is TGTGCCAGCTCACCCCCAGTGTTGAGGGCCACCGGGGAGCTGTTTTTT.

This sequence joins TRBV27 and TRBJ1-5; D gene uncertain. Between the trimmed V and J ends, which lost 6 bases and 2 bases, there was a span of 20 bases. The V gene's germline CDR1 is MNHEY and CDR2 SMNVEV (reference sequence). CDR3 size: 17 residues. CDR3 residues: CASSPRSPRVGNQPQHF. CDR3 nucleotides: TGTGCCAGCAGCCCCCGCTCCCCTAGAGTAGGCAATCAGCCCCAGCATTTT.